One sample yielded the 21 T cell receptor beta chains listed below, sequenced in a study of post-analysis software for immune sequencing data. Study-level points and caveats: Patients showed TRBV5-6, TRBV5-1 and TRBV20-1 among a handful of TRBV segments more frequent than in controls.

Their target antigens are unknown. Every TCR beta cDNA library bore unique molecular identifiers. TCRdb ran MiXCR on the PCR reads and lists one entry per CDR3 protein. The sample yields approximately 570,000 distinct CDR3 sequences, roughly 45% seen once. The sequencing sample was made of blood. The receptors come from a girl aged 5-17 years with multiple sclerosis.

Comment on this clonotype: One junction end does not reproduce the germline sequence, and a read error may be involved. The rearrangement uses TRBV5-4 and TRBJ2-7; no clear D. Germline CDR1 is SGHNT and CDR2 is YYREEE (reference sequence). The CDR3 consists of 13 residues. DNA of the CDR3: TGTACCAGCAGCGATATTGGGTCCTACGAGCAGTACTTC. It is translated as CTSSDIGSYEQYF.

The chain recombines TRBV18 with TRBJ1-2, with 10 bases matching TRBD1. The J segment lost 8 bases and the V segment lost 3 bases, leaving 9 bases of the junction unmatched. The CDR3 loop spans 15 amino acids. CDR1 is KGHSH and CDR2 is LQKENI in the germline V gene. This chain's CDR3 is CASSPRQGAWRGYTF. CDR3 DNA: TGTGCCAGCTCACCCAGACAGGGGGCTTGGCGCGGCTACACCTTC.

On this clonotype itself: A clone one base away is much larger, so this may be a read error. This chain joins TRBV29-1 and TRBJ2-1, with D unresolved. Per the germline V gene, CDR1 is SQVTM and CDR2 is ANQGSEA. The length of the CDR3 is 13 residues. V was clipped by 7 bases and J by 10 bases, with 20 bases between them. The CDR3 DNA reads TGCAGCGCCTCTGCGATCAGCTCCTACGAGCAGTTCTTC. It codes for CSASAISSYEQFF.

This clonotype was counted only a few times. J is TRBJ2-7 and V is TRBV7-9; 9 nucleotides agree with TRBD2. After removal of 3 bases from V and 6 bases from J, the junction contained 12 bases not matched to a gene. The CDR3 covers 16 residues. Germline lookup yields CDR1 SEHNR and CDR2 FQNEAQ (reference sequence). The DNA for the CDR3 is TGTGCCAGCAGCTTTTTAGGTAGCGGGAGCAACGGCGAGCAGTACTTC. Encoded protein: CASSFLGSGSNGEQYF.

CDR3 sequence: CASSLDRDIAYEQYF. CDR3 in DNA: TGTGCCAGCAGCTTAGACAGGGATATTGCCTACGAGCAGTACTTC. The chain combines TRBV7-9 with TRBJ2-5; TRBD1 is a possible D gene (6 bases). The closer fit of TRBJ2-7 to the DNA end suggests the J call may be wrong. The CDR3 has 15 amino acids. Germline V gives CDR1 SEHNR, CDR2 FQNEAQ (reference sequence).

This clonotype was found a few times. V and J are TRBV29-1 and TRBJ2-1, with a possible D match to TRBD2 (5 bases). V gave up 4 bases and J gave up 0 bases, with 13 bases separating them. CDR1 is SQVTM and CDR2 is ANQGSEA in the germline V gene. This CDR3 region has 15 residues. The CDR3 coding sequence is TGCAGCGTTGTCCCGGGGTCCAGCTCCTACAATGAGCAGTTCTTC. Encoded protein: CSVVPGSSSYNEQFF.

With respect to this clonotype: An end of the junction differs from the germline gene, which may be a read error. The J gene is TRBJ2-3, the V gene TRBV7-8; D ambiguous. The CDR3 extends over 13 amino acids. From germline, CDR1 is SGHVS and CDR2 FQNEAQ. CDR3: CASRLRFTDTQYF. The CDR3 bases are TGTGCCAGCCGCTTACGTTTCACAGATACGCAGTATTTT.

The rearrangement uses TRBV5-5 and TRBJ2-5; TRBD2 aligns across 9 bases. The CDR3 loop spans 16 amino acids. V gave up 2 bases and J gave up 5 bases; unmatched junction bases: 10. Looked up from germline, CDR1 is SGHKS and CDR2 is YYEKEE (reference sequence). The CDR3 nucleotides are TGTGCCAGCAGCTTAAGACTAGCGGACCGTTCGGAGACCCAGTACTTC. It translates to CASSLRLADRSETQYF.

This chain connects TRBV11-3 to TRBJ2-7, with D possibly matching TRBD2 (5 bases). Trimming took 3 bases from V and 2 from J, leaving 14 bases between them. The CDR3 covers 15 residues. The germline CDR1 and CDR2 sequences are SGHNT and YENEEA. CDR3 in DNA: TGTGCCAGCAGCTTTTCGAGGGCCGGGGCCTACGAGCAGTACTTC. Translation gives CASSFSRAGAYEQYF. The complete variable domain, with remaining parts taken from reference TRBV11-3 and TRBJ2-7, reads EAGVVQSPRYKIIEKKQPVAFWCNPISGHNTLYWYLQNLGQGPELLIRYENEEAVDDSQLPKDRFSAERLKGVDSTLKIQPAELGDSAVYLCASSFSRAGAYEQYFGPGTRLTVT.

The chain has TRBV29-1 and TRBJ1-1; D is unresolved. The CDR3 loop spans 10 amino acids. Germline CDR1 and CDR2: SQVTM and ANQGSEA. The V gene lost 5 bases and the J gene lost 1 base, with 2 bases spanning the gap. The DNA of the CDR3 is TGCAGCGTTCGGAACACTGAAGCTTTCTTT. This codes for CSVRNTEAFF.

The chain joins TRBV7-2 to TRBJ2-1, with D uncertain. The CDR3 has 14 residues. From germline, CDR1 is SGHTA and CDR2 FQGNSA. V lost 0 bases to trimming and J lost 4 bases, with 7 bases between them. The CDR3 spells CASSLAGNYNEQFF. The CDR3 DNA reads as TGTGCCAGCAGCTTAGCCGGCAATTACAATGAGCAGTTCTTC.

A single count supports this clonotype. This chain links TRBV7-9 with TRBJ1-4, with D possibly being TRBD1 (5 bases). V lost 0 bases and J 8 bases, leaving 7 bases between the germline ends. Germline CDR1 and CDR2: SEHNR and FQNEAQ (reference sequence). The CDR3 length is 13 residues. The CDR3: CASSLAGVEKLFF. The CDR3 DNA follows: TGTGCCAGCAGCTTAGCAGGGGTGGAAAAACTGTTTTTT.

This sequence joins TRBV10-1 and TRBJ2-7; D gene ambiguous. The V gene's germline CDR1 is WNHNN and CDR2 SYGVQD (reference sequence). The V end lost 4 bases, the J end lost 3 bases, and 16 bases lay between the germline ends. The CDR3 extends over 15 amino acids. CDR3 nucleotide sequence: TGCGCCAGCAGTGGGGCTTTGAAGGGTAACTACGAGCAGTACTTC. The encoded protein is CASSGALKGNYEQYF.

The rearrangement joins TRBV20-1 to TRBJ1-4; D might be TRBD1 (6 bases). V was clipped by 3 bases and J by 4 bases, with 15 bases between them. The CDR3 totals 15 residues. Germline CDR1 is DFQATT and CDR2 is SNEGSKA (reference sequence). The CDR3 region has the DNA TGCAGTGCTAGGAGGGGGATAGGGATTAATGAAAAACTGTTTTTT. It codes for CSARRGIGINEKLFF.

A few counts support this clonotype. The chain is built from TRBV5-6 and TRBJ2-2; 8 bases line up with TRBD1. Germline values: CDR1 SGHDT, CDR2 YYEEEE. This CDR3 region has 17 residues. V was pared by 4 bases and J by 0 bases, with 8 bases of the junction left unmatched. CDR3 sequence: CASSRPGQASNTGELFF. The CDR3 coding sequence is TGTGCCAGCAGCCGTCCGGGACAGGCTTCGAACACCGGGGAGCTGTTTTTT. Looking up the rest from reference TRBV5-6 and TRBJ2-2 gives the full variable domain: DAGVTQSPTHLIKTRGQQVTLRCSPKSGHDTVSWYQQALGQGPQFIFQYYEEEERQRGNFPDRFSGHQFPNYSSELNVNALLLGDSALYLCASSRPGQASNTGELFFGEGSRLTVL.

This clonotype appeared a few times. This chain joins TRBV13 and TRBJ2-4; D possibly uses TRBD1 or TRBD2 (5 bases each). The DNA end lines up better with TRBJ2-7; the J call may be wrong. From germline, CDR1 is PRHDT and CDR2 FYEKMQ (reference sequence). This CDR3 is built from 15 residues. In DNA form, the CDR3 reads TGTGCCAGCAGCTTCATCGGGGCTAGTGACTACGAGCAGTACTTC. It specifies CASSFIGASDYEQYF.

The rearrangement uses TRBV18 and TRBJ2-2; D is uncertain. The CDR3 has 14 amino acids. Trimming stripped 0 bases from V and 6 bases from J, with 8 bases between. Germline CDR1 is KGHSH and CDR2 is LQKENI. CDR3: CASSPPSVAGELFF. In DNA, the CDR3 is TGTGCCAGCTCACCACCGTCAGTTGCCGGGGAGCTGTTTTTT.

Only a few counts were recorded for this clonotype. The J gene is TRBJ2-5, the V gene TRBV5-1; 10 bases are a match to TRBD1. This CDR3 region has 15 residues. With V trimmed by 4 bases and J by 3 bases, 6 bases remained unmatched. The germline V gene has CDR1 SGHRS and CDR2 YFSETQ. CDR3 residues: CASSRWDRGEETQYF. In nucleotides, the CDR3 is TGCGCCAGCAGCCGATGGGACAGGGGAGAAGAGACCCAGTACTTC.

This clonotype showed up just once. This chain connects TRBV5-1 to TRBJ1-4; D gene uncertain. Germline V gene data show CDR1 as SGHRS and CDR2 as YFSETQ. V lost 4 bases, J lost 10 bases, and 23 bases lay in between. The CDR3 loop spans 16 amino acids. CDR3 bases: TGCGCCAGCAGCACTCGATGGACCGTTACTGCTCGAAAACTGTTTTTT. Translating it yields CASSTRWTVTARKLFF.

This sequence joins TRBV20-1 and TRBJ2-3, with 7 nucleotides matching TRBD2. The CDR3 is 16 amino acids. Per germline, CDR1 DFQATT and CDR2 SNEGSKA (reference sequence). Trimming took 1 base from V and 0 from J; bases not matched to a gene: 7. The DNA for the CDR3 is TGCAGTGCTAGAGGTTGGGGAGGGGAAAGCACAGATACGCAGTATTTT. Its translation: CSARGWGGESTDTQYF.

V usage is TRBV5-1 and J usage is TRBJ2-7, with D possibly matching TRBD1 (6 bases). CDR3 length equals 16 residues. Trimming cost V 4 bases and J 0 bases, with 17 bases left between them. The V gene's germline CDR1 is SGHRS and CDR2 YFSETQ. CDR3 loop: CASSEEVGRGSYEQYF. CDR3 in DNA: TGCGCCAGCAGCGAGGAGGTCGGCAGGGGCTCCTACGAGCAGTACTTC.